This TCR beta chain comes out of a study of shared clonotypes between healthy human individuals. Across the whole study: Two women and a few men aged 18 to 49 served as donors. CD4 naive and memory got three plates each, CD8 naive two, CD8 memory one.

The naive CD8 fraction comprised CD45RO-negative cells positively selected for CCR7 and excluded terminally differentiated effector memory CD45RA+ cells. Trimming took 0 bases from V and 2 from J, leaving 11 bases between them. CDR1 is SGHAT, CDR2 FQNNGV, per germline. The CDR3 covers 16 residues. In the source study's methods: ImmunoSEQ yielded junction-only sequences lacking quality scores, so filtering differed. Assay: immunoSEQ multiplex PCR; the TCRdb copy retains only in-frame clones and omits some. Clone size and V and J calls were adopted from that table, with D and trimming inferred from the DNA. The data hold over 2,000,000 clones, with 85% to 95% observed a single time. A note on this clone: Its antigen remains unidentified.

Study observations and caveats: Only blood was sampled; tissue repertoires likely differ.

The V gene is TRBV11-2, the J gene TRBJ2-1, with D unclear. The sample consisted of naive CD8+ T cells from PBMCs. This clonotype was obtained from a man between 18 and 35 years old in good health. Some clones in this sample may be carry-over from other donors' samples. CDR3 region: CASSLEVSGTYNEQFF. Here the CDR3 DNA reads TGTGCCAGCAGCTTAGAGGTTAGTGGGACCTACAATGAGCAGTTCTTC.